Reported below is one TCR beta chain. The antigen is not known. The entry originates in a study of T cells expressing NK-cell markers. The overall study: It was from sorted CD3+CD56+NKG2C+, CD3+CD56+NKG2C- and CD3+CD56-NKG2C+ T cells that TCR beta repertoires came. With respect to HCMV, seven of the eight sequenced donors were seropositive, and one was seronegative.

General study findings and limits: Several donors likewise had their CD3+CD56-NKG2C+ fraction led by these clonotypes. Each of 5 to 7 donors carried dominant NKG2C+ clonotypes accounting for roughly 1.0-7.5% of CD8+ T cells.

Using the 5' RACE reads, TCRdb records one entry per CDR3 protein without DNA. This listing includes hundreds of thousands of distinct CDR3 sequences. The TCR sequence derives from a woman aged 18 to 75 in good health. The source material was blood T cells: a sorted CD56 or NKG2C T cell subset, CD4+ or CD8+ T cells, or bulk PBMC T cells (not recorded which).

The CDR3 sequence is CASSSDTEAFF. This rearrangement joins TRBV9 to TRBJ1-1. The germline gives CDR1 SGDLS, CDR2 YYNGEE. The length of the CDR3 is 11 residues.